The rows below give T cell receptor beta chains drawn from one sample of a study of cytomegalovirus exposure and HLA in healthy donors. Clones were read by immunoSEQ multiplex PCR, and TCRdb kept only the in-frame ones, dropping some. The sample contains some 200,000 clones, approximately 84% of which appear only once. The specimen sequenced was PBMCs. These receptor sequences come from a girl under three years old in good health and CMV-seronegative. Both conserved end residues are part of each CDR3. The D gene is left open where the match is weak. Size tells how often a clone was seen (once, few, many) or the class of an expanded clone, and some rows leave it out.

V gene	clone size	D gene	J gene	CDR3 DNA	CDR3 protein
TRBV9	-	-	TRBJ2-2	TGTGCCAGCAATTGGGGGCCAGGGGTAGGGACCGGGGAGCTGTTTTTT	CASNWGPGVGTGELFF
TRBV13	-	TRBD1	TRBJ2-7	TGTGCCGGCAGCTTAGGACAGGGTTCCTTCTACGAGCAGTACTTC	CAGSLGQGSFYEQYF
TRBV7-8	-	TRBD2	TRBJ2-7	TGTGCCAGCAGCCCAGCGGGGGGGTCGGGGGAGCAGTACTTC	CASSPAGGSGEQYF
TRBV30	once	-	TRBJ1-3	TGTGCCTGGAGTGTGGGGCACCTCTCTGGAAACACCATATATTTT	CAWSVGHLSGNTIYF
TRBV15	-	-	TRBJ2-3	TGTGCCACCAGCAGAGGGGCCGTAGCGATTTCCACAGATACGCAGTATTTT	CATSRGAVAISTDTQYF
TRBV10-2	once	TRBD2	TRBJ2-1	TGCGCCAGCAGTGATCCGGGGGGTCCGGGTGAGCAGTTCTTC	CASSDPGGPGEQFF
TRBV30	few	TRBD1	TRBJ2-3	TGTGCCTGGAGTTCGGGACAGGGTGGCACAGATACGCAGTATTTT	CAWSSGQGGTDTQYF
TRBV15	-	TRBD2	TRBJ2-5	TGTGCCACCAGCAGAGGCCCCGTTCGGGAGGGCCTGGAGACCCAGTACTTC	CATSRGPVREGLETQYF
TRBV10-3	-	TRBD1	TRBJ2-2	TGTGCCATCAGAGGACAGGGCCTGATAGGGAACACCGGGGAGCTGTTTTTT	CAIRGQGLIGNTGELFF
TRBV9	-	TRBD2	TRBJ2-2	TGTGCCAGCAGCGGAGGAGCGGGGGGGCGGACCGGGGAGCTGTTTTTT	CASSGGAGGRTGELFF
TRBV4-1	-	TRBD1	TRBJ2-7	TGCGCCAGCAGCCGTAGGACAGGGGGGATCTACGAGCAGTACTTC	CASSRRTGGIYEQYF
TRBV4-3	-	TRBD2	TRBJ2-3	TGCGCCAGCAGCCTACGACCAGGACTAGCGGATACGCAGTATTTT	CASSLRPGLADTQYF
TRBV18	-	TRBD1	TRBJ1-3	TGTGCCAGCTCCCGAAGCAGGGACAGGATATATTTT	CASSRSRDRIYF
TRBV5-8	few	TRBD2	TRBJ2-7	TGTGCCAGCGTCGGGCGGGAGGGCCACGATTCCTACGAGCAGTACTTC	CASVGREGHDSYEQYF
TRBV6-1	-	-	TRBJ2-5	TGTGCCAGCAGTGTCCACCGGGACAAGATTTACCAAGAGACCCAGTACTTC	CASSVHRDKIYQETQYF
TRBV4-2	once	TRBD2	TRBJ2-5	TGTGCCAGCAGCCAAGATCGGGGGGGGCGAGAGACCCAGTACTTC	CASSQDRGGRETQYF